This record covers a single T cell receptor beta chain. Its target is unknown. The entry originates in a study of CD8+ T cells in alopecia areata. Germline CDR1 SQVTM, CDR2 ANQGSEA. The CDR3 length is 14 residues. V was clipped by 3 bases and J by 0 bases, with 11 bases between them. Obtained from alopecia areata patients were lesional scalp punch biopsies along with peripheral blood. General study findings and limits: Lesional tissue from the scalp (especially in alopecia totalis/universalis) showed higher clonality than normal scalp.

RNA was extracted and reverse transcribed into cDNA as the sequencing template. Profiling relied on immunoSEQ multiplex PCR, and the TCRdb table lists in-frame clones only, not all of them. The sample contains 100,000 to 150,000 clones, 45% to 50% of which appear only once. The chain links TRBV29-1 to TRBJ1-2, with D perhaps TRBD1 (5 bases). The starting material was CD8+ T cells sorted from blood, obtained at week 0. The source of this sequence is a human donor with alopecia areata. The CDR3: CSVDAGDSNYGYTF. In DNA form, the CDR3 reads TGCAGCGTTGACGCGGGGGATTCTAACTATGGCTACACCTTC.